The next 16 T cell receptor beta chains were all read from a single sample in a study of T cell clones after liver transplantation. TCRdb's table, derived via immunoSEQ multiplex PCR, lists solely in-frame clones and lacks some. The table lists some 45,000 clones, 70% to 90% of them singletons. This material consisted of CD4+ T cells from blood, taken 24 months after liver transplant. Every receptor here comes from a human patient who received a liver transplant. Some of these T cells may belong to the graft donor.

The chain joins TRBV30 to TRBJ1-2; a possible D gene is TRBD1 (5 bases). Trimming left V 3 bases short and J 4 bases short, with 15 bases between. This CDR3 has 14 residues. The germline CDR1 and CDR2 sequences are GTSNPN and SVGIG (reference sequence). The DNA for the CDR3 is TGTGCCTGGAGAGGGGACCCGAGGGTCTATGGCTACACCTTC. Its protein product is CAWRGDPRVYGYTF. The whole variable domain, remainder taken from reference TRBV30 and TRBJ1-2, is SQTIHQWPATLVQPVGSPLSLECTVEGTSNPNLYWYRQAAGRGLQLLFYSVGIGQISSEVPQNLSASRPQDRQFILSSKKLLLSDSGFYLCAWRGDPRVYGYTFGSGTRLTVV.

The chain links TRBV27 to TRBJ1-6; possible D gene TRBD1, 5 bases. Per the germline V gene, CDR1 is MNHEY and CDR2 is SMNVEV (reference sequence). This CDR3 has 15 amino acids. The V and J ends lost 1 base and 7 bases respectively, with 11 bases between them. In DNA, the CDR3 is TGTGCCAGCAGTTTATGGGACGGCTCGAATTCACCCCTCCACTTT. This encodes CASSLWDGSNSPLHF.

CDR3 nucleotide sequence: TGTGCCAGCAGCCTGGGACAGGGGGCCTATGGCTACACCTTC. It codes for CASSLGQGAYGYTF. The rearrangement joins TRBV5-4 to TRBJ1-2; TRBD1 agrees at 12 bases. CDR1 SGHNT and CDR2 YYREEE come from the germline V gene (reference sequence). There are 14 residues in the CDR3. Unmatched junction bases numbered 2, after V lost 4 bases and J lost 4 bases.

The chain uses TRBV6-5 and TRBJ2-6; D not resolved. Looked up from germline, CDR1 is MNHEY and CDR2 is SVGAGI. Trimming removed 0 bases at V and 4 bases at J, with 7 bases between. This CDR3 comprises 15 residues. In DNA, the CDR3 is TGTGCCAGCAGTTACTCCTCATCGGGGGCCAACGTCCTGACTTTC. Translated, it gives CASSYSSSGANVLTF.

This clone was observed a handful of times. V usage is TRBV6-1 and J usage is TRBJ1-3, with D perhaps matching TRBD1 (5 bases). V was trimmed by 8 bases and J by 0 bases, leaving 14 bases between them. The germline V gene has CDR1 MNHNS and CDR2 SASEGT. The CDR3 is 15 amino acids. The DNA of the CDR3 is TGTGCCAGCGGCTTAGGGGCTTTCTCTGGAAACACCATATATTTT. This sequence encodes CASGLGAFSGNTIYF.

This chain uses TRBV7-8 with TRBJ1-5; a possible D gene is TRBD1 (5 bases). Trimming pared 0 bases from V and 1 base from J, leaving 13 bases between. Germline CDR1 is SGHVS and CDR2 is FQNEAQ. This CDR3 has 17 amino acids. The CDR3 spells CASSLARTGDSNQPQHF. In DNA form, the CDR3 reads TGTGCCAGCAGCTTAGCACGAACAGGTGACAGCAATCAGCCCCAGCATTTT. The full variable domain, its missing parts supplied by reference TRBV7-8 and TRBJ1-5, is GAGVSQSPRYKVAKRGQDVALRCDPISGHVSLFWYQQALGQGPEFLTYFQNEAQLDKSGLPSDRFFAERPEGSVSTLKIQRTQQEDSAVYLCASSLARTGDSNQPQHFGDGTRLSIL.

This clone showed up just once. This chain uses TRBV14 with TRBJ2-2, with D perhaps TRBD1 (5 bases). Trimming left V 0 bases short and J 1 base short, with 12 bases between. In germline, CDR1 is SGHDN, CDR2 FVKESK. CDR3 length equals 17 residues. This CDR3 is CASSQDRRTMNTGELFF. DNA for the CDR3: TGTGCCAGCAGCCAAGACCGCAGGACAATGAACACCGGGGAGCTGTTTTTT.

This rearrangement joins TRBV7-2 to TRBJ1-1; no clear D. V lost 4 bases, J lost 8 bases, and 14 bases lay in between. This CDR3 has 13 amino acids. Germline lookup yields CDR1 SGHTA and CDR2 FQGNSA. The CDR3 spells CASSSKLGREAFF. The DNA of the CDR3 is TGTGCCAGCAGCTCTAAGCTGGGCAGGGAAGCTTTCTTT.

In nucleotides, the CDR3 is TGTGCCAGTAGTCTCCGGGACAGGGGAGACAATGAGCAGTTCTTC. This encodes CASSLRDRGDNEQFF. The chain employs TRBV19 and TRBJ2-1; TRBD1 aligns across 10 bases. Germline CDR1 and CDR2: LNHDA and SQIVND (reference sequence). Trimming cost V 5 bases and J 5 bases; bases outside gene matches: 6. This CDR3 region has 15 residues.

This chain joins TRBV5-1 and TRBJ1-6, with D possibly matching TRBD1 (6 bases). The V end lost 0 bases, the J end lost 4 bases, and 11 bases lay between the germline ends. In germline, CDR1 is SGHRS, CDR2 YFSETQ. This CDR3 spans 16 amino acids. The CDR3 sequence: CASSLALQGYNSPLHF. The CDR3, as DNA: TGCGCCAGCAGCTTGGCCTTACAGGGTTATAATTCACCCCTCCACTTT.

V gene TRBV7-2 combines with J gene TRBJ2-7, with 7 bases fitting TRBD1. Trimming at V came to 5 bases and at J to 1 base, leaving 8 bases not matched to a gene. CDR3 length: 15 amino acids. Germline CDR1 and CDR2: SGHTA and FQGNSA. Written as DNA, the CDR3 is TGTGCCAGCAGCCCCCAGGGGACAGCATCCTACGAGCAGTACTTC. Its protein product is CASSPQGTASYEQYF.

This clone was observed once. The chain is built from TRBV7-8 and TRBJ2-7; 7 bases fit TRBD1. J lost 2 bases, V lost 0 bases, and 1 base had no gene match. The CDR3 has 14 amino acids. CDR1 SGHVS and CDR2 FQNEAQ come from the germline V gene. CDR3 bases: TGTGCCAGCAGCTTAGCCGACAGGGCCTACGAGCAGTACTTC. Its protein product is CASSLADRAYEQYF.

The chain couples TRBV9 to TRBJ2-7; 9 nucleotides line up with TRBD1. Unmatched junction bases numbered 1, after V lost 0 bases and J lost 3 bases. The V gene's germline CDR1 is SGDLS and CDR2 YYNGEE. The CDR3 is 14 amino acids. The CDR3 DNA is TGTGCCAGCAGCGTAGCGGGACAGGGCTACGAGCAGTACTTC. It specifies CASSVAGQGYEQYF. Using reference TRBV9 and TRBJ2-7 for the parts outside the CDR3, the full variable domain is DSGVTQTPKHLITATGQRVTLRCSPRSGDLSVYWYQQSLDQGLQFLIQYYNGEERAKGNILERFSAQQFPDLHSELNLSSLELGDSALYFCASSVAGQGYEQYFGPGTRLTVT.

This chain joins TRBV29-1 and TRBJ2-7; 9 bases align to TRBD2. The CDR3 length is 13 residues. CDR1 is SQVTM, CDR2 ANQGSEA, per germline. V dropped 3 bases and J dropped 6; count of bases not matched to a gene: 6. This CDR3 is CSVEQLAGLEQYF. The DNA for the CDR3 is TGCAGCGTTGAGCAGCTAGCGGGACTCGAGCAGTACTTC.

This clone was seen more than once but under ten times. V gene TRBV28 combines with J gene TRBJ2-2; 10 bases are a match to TRBD2. Trimming took 3 bases from V and 6 from J; bases not matched to a gene: 7. The V gene's germline CDR1 is MDHEN and CDR2 SYDVKM. The CDR3 consists of 16 residues. This CDR3 reads CASSFTLAGVSGELFF. For the CDR3, the DNA is TGTGCCAGCAGTTTTACCCTAGCGGGAGTATCCGGGGAGCTGTTTTTT. Drawing the rest from reference TRBV28 and TRBJ2-2, the complete variable domain is DVKVTQSSRYLVKRTGEKVFLECVQDMDHENMFWYRQDPGLGLRLIYFSYDVKMKEKGDIPEGYSVSREKKERFSLILESASTNQTSMYLCASSFTLAGVSGELFFGEGSRLTVL.

This chain joins TRBV7-3 and TRBJ2-1, with D perhaps matching TRBD1 or TRBD2 (5 bases each). CDR1 and CDR2 from the germline V gene are SGHTA and FQGTGA. Deletions cut 2 bases from V and 9 bases from J, with 8 bases between. This CDR3 region has 12 residues. The CDR3 sequence: CASSLAGTEQFF. The DNA for the CDR3 is TGTGCCAGCAGCTTAGCTGGGACTGAGCAGTTCTTC.